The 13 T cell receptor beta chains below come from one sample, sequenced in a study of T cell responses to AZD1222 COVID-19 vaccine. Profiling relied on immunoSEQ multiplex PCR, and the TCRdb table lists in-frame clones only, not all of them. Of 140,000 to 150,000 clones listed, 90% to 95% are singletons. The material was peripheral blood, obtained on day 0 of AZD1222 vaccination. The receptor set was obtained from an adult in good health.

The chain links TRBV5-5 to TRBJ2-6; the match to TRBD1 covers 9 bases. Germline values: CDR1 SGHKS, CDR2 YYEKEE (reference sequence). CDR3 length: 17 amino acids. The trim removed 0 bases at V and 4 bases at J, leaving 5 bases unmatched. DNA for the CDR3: TGTGCCAGCAGCTTGGGACAGGGGGTTTCCGGGGCCAACGTCCTGACTTTC. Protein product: CASSLGQGVSGANVLTF.

In DNA form, the CDR3 reads TGCGCCAGCAGCTTGCGGTCAGCAGACTACTCTGGAAACACCATATATTTT. It encodes CASSLRSADYSGNTIYF. The chain combines TRBV5-1 with TRBJ1-3; D remains unclear. Germline CDR1 reads SGHRS; CDR2 reads YFSETQ. V lost 1 base and J lost 0, with 14 bases in between. The CDR3 spans 17 residues.

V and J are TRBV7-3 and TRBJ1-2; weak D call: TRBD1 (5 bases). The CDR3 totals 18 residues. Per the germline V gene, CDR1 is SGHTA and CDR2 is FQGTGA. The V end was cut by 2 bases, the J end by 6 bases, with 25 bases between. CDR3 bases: TGTGCCAGCAGCTTACGAGGGGCCGGGTCCACTCTGCGGGATGGCTACACCTTC. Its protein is CASSLRGAGSTLRDGYTF.

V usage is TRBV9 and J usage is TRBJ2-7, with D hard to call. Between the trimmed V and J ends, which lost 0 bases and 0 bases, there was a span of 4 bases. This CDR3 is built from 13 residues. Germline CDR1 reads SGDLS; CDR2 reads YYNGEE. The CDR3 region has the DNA TGTGCCAGCAGCGTAGACGTCTCCTACGAGCAGTACTTC. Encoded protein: CASSVDVSYEQYF.

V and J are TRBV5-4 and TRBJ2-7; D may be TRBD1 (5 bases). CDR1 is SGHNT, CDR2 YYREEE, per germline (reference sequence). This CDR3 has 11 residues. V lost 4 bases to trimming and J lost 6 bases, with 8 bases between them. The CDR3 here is CASSQGFEQYF. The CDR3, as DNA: TGTGCCAGCAGCCAGGGCTTCGAGCAGTACTTC.

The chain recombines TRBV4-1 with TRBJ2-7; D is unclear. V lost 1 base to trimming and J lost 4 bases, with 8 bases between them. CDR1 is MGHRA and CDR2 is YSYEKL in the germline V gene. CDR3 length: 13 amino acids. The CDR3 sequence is CASSQVESYEQYF. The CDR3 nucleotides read TGCGCCAGCAGCCAAGTGGAGTCGTACGAGCAGTACTTC.

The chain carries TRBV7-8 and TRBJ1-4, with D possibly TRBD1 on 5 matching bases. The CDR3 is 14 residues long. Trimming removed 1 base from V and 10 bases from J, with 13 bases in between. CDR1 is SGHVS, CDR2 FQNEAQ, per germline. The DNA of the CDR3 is TGTGCCAGCAGCTTAGTTCAGGGTTCAAGAAAACTGTTTTTT. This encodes CASSLVQGSRKLFF.

The CDR3 nucleotides are TGTGCCAGCAGTTTCATCTACAATGAGCAGTTCTTC. Protein: CASSFIYNEQFF. The V call is TRBV6-6, the J call TRBJ2-1; unclear D gene. CDR3 size: 12 residues. Germline lookup yields CDR1 MNHNY and CDR2 SVGAGI (reference sequence). V was pared by 4 bases and J by 3 bases, with 4 bases between.

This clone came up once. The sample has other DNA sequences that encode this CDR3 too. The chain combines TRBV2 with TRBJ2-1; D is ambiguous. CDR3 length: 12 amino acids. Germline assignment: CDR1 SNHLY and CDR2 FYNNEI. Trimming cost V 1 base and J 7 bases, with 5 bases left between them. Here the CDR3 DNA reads TGTGCCAGCAGTGAAGGGGTAAATGAGCAGTTCTTC. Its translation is CASSEGVNEQFF.

CDR3 amino acids: CASRLTYRNLGSGANVLTF. The CDR3 bases are TGTGCCAGCAGACTCACTTACAGGAACTTGGGCTCTGGGGCCAACGTCCTGACTTTC. The chain has TRBV11-2 and TRBJ2-6; a weak D match, TRBD1 (5 bases). The V gene lost 6 bases and the J gene lost 0 bases, with 21 bases spanning the gap. Per germline, CDR1 SGHAT and CDR2 FQNNGV. The CDR3 has 19 amino acids.

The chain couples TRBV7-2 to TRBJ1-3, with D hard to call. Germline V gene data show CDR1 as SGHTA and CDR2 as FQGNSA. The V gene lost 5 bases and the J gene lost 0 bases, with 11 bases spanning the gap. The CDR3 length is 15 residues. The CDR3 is CASSPGRSSGNTIYF. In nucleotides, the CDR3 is TGTGCCAGCAGCCCCGGACGGAGCTCTGGAAACACCATATATTTT.

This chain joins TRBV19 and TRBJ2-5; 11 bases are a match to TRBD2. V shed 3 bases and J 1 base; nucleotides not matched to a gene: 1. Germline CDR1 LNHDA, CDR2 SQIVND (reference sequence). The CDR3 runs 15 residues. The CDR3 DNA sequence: TGTGCCAGTAGTATCCTAGCGGGGGGCCAAGAGACCCAGTACTTC. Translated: CASSILAGGQETQYF.

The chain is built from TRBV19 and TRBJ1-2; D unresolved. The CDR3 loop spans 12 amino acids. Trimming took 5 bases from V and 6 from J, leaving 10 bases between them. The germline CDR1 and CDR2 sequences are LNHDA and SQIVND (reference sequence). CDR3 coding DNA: TGTGCCAGTAGTGTGCGGGAGGATGGCTACACCTTC. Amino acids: CASSVREDGYTF.